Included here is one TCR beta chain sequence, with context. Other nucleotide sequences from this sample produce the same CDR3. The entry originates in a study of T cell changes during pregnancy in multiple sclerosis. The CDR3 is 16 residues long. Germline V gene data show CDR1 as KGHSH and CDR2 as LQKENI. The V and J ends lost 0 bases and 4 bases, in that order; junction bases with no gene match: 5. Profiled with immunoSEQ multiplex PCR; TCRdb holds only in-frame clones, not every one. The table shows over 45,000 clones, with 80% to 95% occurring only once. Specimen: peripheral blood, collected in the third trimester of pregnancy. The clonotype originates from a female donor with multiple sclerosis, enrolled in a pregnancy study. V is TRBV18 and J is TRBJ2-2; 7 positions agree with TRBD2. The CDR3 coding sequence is TGTGCCAGCTCACCACCAAGTGGGAGGGCCACCGGGGAGCTGTTTTTT. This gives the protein CASSPPSGRATGELFF.